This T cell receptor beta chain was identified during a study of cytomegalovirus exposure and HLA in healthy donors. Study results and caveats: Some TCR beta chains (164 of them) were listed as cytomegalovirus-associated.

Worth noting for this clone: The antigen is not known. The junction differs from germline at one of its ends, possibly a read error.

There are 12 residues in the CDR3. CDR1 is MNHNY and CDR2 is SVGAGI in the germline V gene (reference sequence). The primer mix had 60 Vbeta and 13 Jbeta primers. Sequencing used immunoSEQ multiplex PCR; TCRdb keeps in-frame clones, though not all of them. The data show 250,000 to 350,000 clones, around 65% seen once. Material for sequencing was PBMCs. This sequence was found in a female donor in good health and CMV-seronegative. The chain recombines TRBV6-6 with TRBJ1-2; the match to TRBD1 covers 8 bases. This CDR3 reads CATGQGGYGYTF. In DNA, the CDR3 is TGTGCCACCGGACAGGGAGGCTATGGCTACACTTTC.